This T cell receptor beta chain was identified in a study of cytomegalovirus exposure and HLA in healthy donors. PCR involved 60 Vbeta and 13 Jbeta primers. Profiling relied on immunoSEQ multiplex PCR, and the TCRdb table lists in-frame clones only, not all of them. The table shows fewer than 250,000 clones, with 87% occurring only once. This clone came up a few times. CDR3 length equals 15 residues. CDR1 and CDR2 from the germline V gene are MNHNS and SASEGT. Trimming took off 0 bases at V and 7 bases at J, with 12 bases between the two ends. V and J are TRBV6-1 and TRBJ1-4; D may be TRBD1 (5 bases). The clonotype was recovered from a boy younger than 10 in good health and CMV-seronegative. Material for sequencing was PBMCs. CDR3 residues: CASSEALGGFEKLFF. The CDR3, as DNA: TGTGCCAGCAGTGAAGCCTTGGGGGGGTTTGAAAAACTGTTTTTT.